This T cell receptor (beta chain) appears in the sequencing data of a study of identical twins. The study, taken as a whole, reports: Out-of-frame TCR alpha sharing observed in monozygotic twins exceeded model estimates. Out-of-frame alpha sequences shared between twins exhibited an excess of low generation probability.

This clonotype has only a few counts. Its antigen is currently unknown. Each donor (without exception) was a healthy Caucasian. The CDR3 loop spans 13 amino acids. CDR1 is MNHNS and CDR2 is SASEGT in the germline V gene. V lost 6 bases to trimming and J lost 3 bases, with 9 bases between them. TCRdb reprocessed the 5' RACE reads via MiXCR and lists one record per CDR3 protein. Of more than 200,000 distinct CDR3 sequences listed, roughly 10% were seen once; the top ten hold over 4.5%. This sequence originates from a woman between 18 and 30 years old in good health. Sequencing used memory (CD45RO+) T cells sorted from blood. The chain combines TRBV6-1 with TRBJ2-1; D gene unclear. Here the CDR3 reads CASSGGIYNEQFF. The CDR3 region has the DNA TGTGCCAGCAGCGGCGGAATCTACAATGAGCAGTTCTTC.